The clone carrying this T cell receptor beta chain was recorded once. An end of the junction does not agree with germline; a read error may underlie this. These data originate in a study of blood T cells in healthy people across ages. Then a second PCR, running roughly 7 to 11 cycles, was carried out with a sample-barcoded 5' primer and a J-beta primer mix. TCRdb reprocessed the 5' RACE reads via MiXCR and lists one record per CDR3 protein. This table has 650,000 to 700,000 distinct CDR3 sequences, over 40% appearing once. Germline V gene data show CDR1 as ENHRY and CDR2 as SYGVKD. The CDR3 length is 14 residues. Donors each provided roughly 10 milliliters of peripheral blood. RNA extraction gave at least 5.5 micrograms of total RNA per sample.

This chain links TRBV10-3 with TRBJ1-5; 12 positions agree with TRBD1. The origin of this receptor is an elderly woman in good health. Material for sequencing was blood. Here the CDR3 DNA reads TGTGCCATCAGAGAGGGACAGGGGGCCCAGCCCCGGCATTTT. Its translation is CAIREGQGAQPRHF.